This T cell receptor beta chain was profiled in a study of breast tumors, draining lymph nodes, adjacent tissues. TCRdb redid the calling of the multiplex PCR reads with MiXCR, one entry per CDR3 protein. The table lists approximately 14,000 distinct CDR3 sequences, 55% of them singletons. Study findings and constraints: Tumor TCR diversity was below lymph nodes but above nontumor tissue. Luminal-like breast cancer showed significantly greater tumor-nontumor repertoire similarity than basal-like breast cancer did. That most tumor T cells come from lymph nodes remained unproven. Findings are consistent with lymph node origin and intratumoral expansion of most tumor T cells.

In the case of this clonotype: Antigen unknown.

V was pared by 3 bases and J by 8 bases, with 3 bases of the junction left unmatched. This CDR3 contains 14 residues. The germline gives CDR1 MDHEN, CDR2 SYDVKM. J is TRBJ2-1 and V is TRBV28, with 11 positions matching TRBD2. The TCR was taken from a female donor with breast cancer. Some clones in this sample may be carry-over from other donors' samples. The sequenced sample consisted of tumor-adjacent breast tissue. The CDR3 region is CASSLTSGNYEQFF. CDR3 in DNA: TGTGCCAGCAGTTTGACTAGCGGGAACTATGAGCAGTTCTTC.